The 24 T cell receptor beta chains below all came from one sample that was sequenced in a study of Ad26.COV2.S vaccination and SARS-CoV-2 variants. The assay was immunoSEQ multiplex PCR, and TCRdb's table has in-frame clones only and misses some. Of 300,000 to 400,000 clones listed, more than 75% are singletons. Sample treatment: about 20 received Ad26.COV2.S at low or high dose, single or two shots; about 5 received placebo; per-sample allocation not given. Collection of the samples took place on day 63 after the first injection of vaccine or placebo. The material sequenced was peripheral blood, taken in a trial of Ad26.COV2.S vaccine versus placebo. The receptors shown here come from a person between 18 and 65 years old who received the Ad26.COV2.S COVID-19 vaccine or a placebo.

This chain connects TRBV3-1 (or the pseudogene TRBV3-2) to TRBJ2-3, with 12 bases fitting TRBD2. V lost 2 bases and J lost 3; bases outside the gene matches: 9. This CDR3 spans 18 amino acids. Germline V CDR1 and CDR2: LGHDT, YNNKEL (reference sequence). CDR3 sequence: CASSQTKTSGGGTDTQYF. The CDR3 DNA is TGTGCCAGCAGCCAAACTAAGACTAGCGGGGGTGGGACAGATACGCAGTATTTT.

The chain links TRBV18 to TRBJ2-7, with D maybe TRBD2 (5 bases). V dropped 6 bases and J dropped 3 bases, with 30 bases sitting between them. Germline V gene sequence: CDR1 KGHSH, CDR2 LQKENI. The CDR3 sequence is 19 residues long. DNA for the CDR3: TGTGCCAGCTCCCAGTTTGCAATGGCAGGCGGACTCTCCAGCTACGAGCAGTACTTC. It translates to CASSQFAMAGGLSSYEQYF.

J is TRBJ2-7 and V is TRBV15; the match to TRBD2 covers 9 bases. With V trimmed by 4 bases and J by 9 bases, 13 bases remained unmatched. Germline V gene sequence: CDR1 LNHNV, CDR2 YYDKDF (reference sequence). The CDR3 has 15 residues. In DNA, the CDR3 is TGTGCCACCAGCAAAGTGCTAGCGGGGACCCCGCGGCAGTACTTC. Translating gives CATSKVLAGTPRQYF.

J is TRBJ2-4 and V is TRBV6-1, with a possible D match to TRBD2 (5 bases). Trimming took off 3 bases at V and 6 bases at J, with 15 bases between the two ends. The CDR3 loop spans 15 amino acids. Germline V gene sequence: CDR1 MNHNS, CDR2 SASEGT. Here the CDR3 reads CASSDLLVWGNIQYF. The CDR3 DNA follows: TGTGCCAGCAGTGACCTACTAGTCTGGGGAAACATTCAGTACTTC.

The genes are TRBV20-1 and TRBJ2-1; 11 bases map to TRBD2. The CDR3 is 14 residues long. The V gene end was trimmed by 3 bases and the J gene end by 12 bases; junction bases not matched to a gene: 10. Germline V gene sequence: CDR1 DFQATT, CDR2 SNEGSKA (reference sequence). The CDR3 sequence: CSASDSGGARAQFF. CDR3 in DNA: TGCAGTGCTAGTGATAGCGGGGGGGCCCGGGCGCAGTTCTTC.

The V gene is TRBV11-2, the J gene TRBJ1-2; perhaps TRBD1 as D (5 bases). CDR3 length: 13 amino acids. Germline V gene data show CDR1 as SGHAT and CDR2 as FQNNGV. Deletions cut 1 base from V and 5 bases from J, with 8 bases between. CDR3 nucleotides: TGTGCCAGCAGCTTAGGACAGCCATATGGCTACACCTTC. Protein sequence: CASSLGQPYGYTF.

J is TRBJ1-6 and V is TRBV12-5; D uncertain. The germline gives CDR1 LGHNT, CDR2 FRNRAP. The CDR3 is 15 residues long. V was pared by 4 bases and J by 10 bases, with 17 bases between. The CDR3 is CASGSRISAGSPLHF. The CDR3 nucleotides read TGTGCTAGTGGTTCCCGGATCAGCGCGGGGTCACCCCTCCACTTT.

The J gene is TRBJ2-7, the V gene TRBV30; D is ambiguous. CDR1 is GTSNPN, CDR2 SVGIG, per germline (reference sequence). This CDR3 comprises 11 residues. The V end was cut by 1 base, the J end by 3 bases, with 4 bases between. CDR3 in DNA: TGTGCCTGGAGTGAATTCTACGAGCAGTACTTC. Amino acids: CAWSEFYEQYF. The variable domain in full, with the rest retrieved from reference TRBV30 and TRBJ2-7, is SQTIHQWPATLVQPVGSPLSLECTVEGTSNPNLYWYRQAAGRGLQLLFYSVGIGQISSEVPQNLSASRPQDRQFILSSKKLLLSDSGFYLCAWSEFYEQYFGPGTRLTVT.

This clone has more than one count but fewer than ten. This rearrangement joins TRBV4-2 to TRBJ1-2; no firm D call. The CDR3 has 13 residues. The V end lost 4 bases, the J end lost 6 bases, and 12 bases lay between the germline ends. The germline CDR1 and CDR2 sequences are LGHNA and YNFKEQ. CDR3 sequence (DNA): TGTGCCAGCAGCCCAAGGGAAGGAAATGGCTACACCTTC. This codes for CASSPREGNGYTF.

This sequence joins TRBV5-4 and TRBJ2-7; D call uncertain. Germline lookup yields CDR1 SGHNT and CDR2 YYREEE (reference sequence). Trimming took 3 bases from V and 0 from J, leaving 10 bases between them. This CDR3 has 14 amino acids. CDR3 in amino acids: CASSSGFYSYEQYF. The CDR3 nucleotides read TGTGCCAGCAGCTCCGGGTTTTACTCCTACGAGCAGTACTTC.

The genes are TRBV30 and TRBJ1-4, with 9 nucleotides matching TRBD1. The CDR3 extends over 13 amino acids. The V gene end was trimmed by 2 bases and the J gene end by 8 bases; junction bases not matched to a gene: 3. The germline V gene has CDR1 GTSNPN and CDR2 SVGIG (reference sequence). The DNA for the CDR3 is TGTGCCTGGAGTCTAGGGACAGGGGAAAAACTGTTTTTT. Residues: CAWSLGTGEKLFF. Full variable domain (remainder filled in from reference TRBV30 and TRBJ1-4): SQTIHQWPATLVQPVGSPLSLECTVEGTSNPNLYWYRQAAGRGLQLLFYSVGIGQISSEVPQNLSASRPQDRQFILSSKKLLLSDSGFYLCAWSLGTGEKLFFGSGTQLSVL.

This clone was found once. This chain links TRBV30 with TRBJ2-2; TRBD1 is a possible D gene (6 bases). V was pared by 2 bases and J by 5 bases, with 9 bases between. This CDR3 spans 13 amino acids. Germline loops: CDR1 GTSNPN, CDR2 SVGIG (reference sequence). The CDR3 DNA follows: TGTGCCTGGAGTTCAGGGGTTACCGGGGAGCTGTTTTTT. Translation gives CAWSSGVTGELFF.

This clone was detected once. V and J are TRBV5-6 and TRBJ1-3; D gene ambiguous. CDR1 is SGHDT and CDR2 is YYEEEE in the germline V gene. The CDR3 contains 13 residues. The V and J ends lost 5 bases and 0 bases respectively, with 6 bases between them. The CDR3 is CASRSYSGNTIYF. The CDR3, as DNA: TGTGCCAGCAGATCCTACTCTGGAAACACCATATATTTT. Full variable domain (outside the CDR3, taken from reference TRBV5-6 and TRBJ1-3): DAGVTQSPTHLIKTRGQQVTLRCSPKSGHDTVSWYQQALGQGPQFIFQYYEEEERQRGNFPDRFSGHQFPNYSSELNVNALLLGDSALYLCASRSYSGNTIYFGEGSWLTVV.

V is TRBV27 and J is TRBJ2-3, with TRBD2 matching 9 bases. This CDR3 contains 18 residues. CDR1 is MNHEY, CDR2 SMNVEV, per germline (reference sequence). J was trimmed by 9 bases and V by 5 bases; bases with no gene match: 21. This CDR3 reads CASSRPWRGGGVGYTQYF. The CDR3 DNA reads TGTGCCAGCAGTCGCCCTTGGAGGGGCGGGGGGGTAGGTTACACGCAGTATTTT.

The gene calls are TRBV5-8 and TRBJ1-2; perhaps TRBD1 as D (5 bases). V dropped 1 base and J dropped 2 bases, with 9 bases sitting between them. The CDR3 covers 14 residues. CDR1 and CDR2 (germline): SGHTS, YDEGEE. The CDR3, as DNA: TGTGCCAGCAGCTTGACAGGAAACAACTATGGCTACACCTTC. Its protein is CASSLTGNNYGYTF.

V and J are TRBV11-2 and TRBJ1-1; D is undetermined. This CDR3 has 13 amino acids. Germline assignment: CDR1 SGHAT and CDR2 FQNNGV. Between the trimmed V and J ends, which lost 0 bases and 4 bases, there was a span of 6 bases. CDR3 in amino acids: CASSLEWGTEAFF. The CDR3 region has the DNA TGTGCCAGCAGCTTAGAGTGGGGCACTGAAGCTTTCTTT.

The chain combines TRBV4-1 with TRBJ2-7; 7 positions match TRBD2. With V trimmed by 0 bases and J by 9 bases, 5 bases remained unmatched. Germline CDR1 reads MGHRA; CDR2 reads YSYEKL. CDR3 size: 13 residues. CDR3 sequence: CASSQDRSGVQYF. In nucleotides, the CDR3 is TGCGCCAGCAGCCAAGATAGGAGCGGGGTGCAGTACTTC.

The chain links TRBV7-8 to TRBJ1-1; 9 nucleotides line up with TRBD1. V lost 4 bases to trimming and J lost 4 bases; unmatched junction nucleotides: 7. Germline CDR1 and CDR2: SGHVS and FQNEAQ. The CDR3 totals 15 residues. The CDR3 DNA sequence: TGTGCCAGCAGCTCGGCGACAGGGGGGACCACTGAAGCTTTCTTT. It codes for CASSSATGGTTEAFF.

This clone was observed once. The chain links TRBV7-6 to TRBJ2-3, with D possibly matching TRBD1 (6 bases). The CDR3 spans 14 residues. Germline V gene data show CDR1 as SGHVS and CDR2 as FNYEAQ. Trimming shortened V by 5 bases and J by 2 bases, and 11 bases separated the two germline ends. CDR3 in DNA: TGTGCCAGCAGCCTTAGGACAGCCACAGATACGCAGTATTTT. Its translation is CASSLRTATDTQYF.

The chain links TRBV10-3 to TRBJ2-7; D uncertain. The germline V gene has CDR1 ENHRY and CDR2 SYGVKD. V gave up 2 bases and J gave up 6 bases, with 14 bases separating them. This CDR3 spans 14 amino acids. CDR3 loop: CAISEGPTFGEQYF. The CDR3 nucleotides are TGTGCCATCAGTGAGGGCCCTACCTTTGGCGAGCAGTACTTC.

The rearrangement links TRBV18 to TRBJ2-2; D is possibly TRBD1 (5 bases). The CDR3 consists of 16 residues. Germline CDR1 is KGHSH and CDR2 is LQKENI. Trimming removed 6 bases from V and 2 bases from J, with 16 bases in between. The CDR3 is CASSPGLARNTGELFF. For the CDR3, the DNA is TGTGCCAGCTCGCCAGGGCTCGCCCGAAACACCGGGGAGCTGTTTTTT. The full variable domain, completed using reference TRBV18 and TRBJ2-2, is NAGVMQNPRHLVRRRGQEARLRCSPMKGHSHVYWYRQLPEEGLKFMVYLQKENIIDESGMPKERFSAEFPKEGPSILRIQQVVRGDSAAYFCASSPGLARNTGELFFGEGSRLTVL.

The chain uses TRBV12-3 or TRBV12-4 and TRBJ1-1; D gene unclear. This CDR3 region has 12 residues. Trimming removed 1 base from V and 7 bases from J, with 7 bases in between. The CDR3 spells CASSLGRHEAFF. CDR3 bases: TGTGCCAGCAGTTTAGGGAGGCATGAAGCTTTCTTT.

DNA of the CDR3: TGTGCCAGCACCCCCTGGGGCGGGAATCAGCCCCAGCATTTT. This codes for CASTPWGGNQPQHF. V is TRBV27 and J is TRBJ1-5; TRBD1 might be the D (5 bases). CDR1 and CDR2 (germline): MNHEY, SMNVEV (reference sequence). CDR3 length: 14 amino acids. Trimming left V 7 bases short and J 4 bases short, with 14 bases between.

The chain links TRBV12-5 to TRBJ1-6; D is uncertain. Germline V gene sequence: CDR1 LGHNT, CDR2 FRNRAP. The CDR3 totals 12 residues. The ends were cut back, 3 bases at V and 16 bases at J, with 13 bases in the middle. The CDR3 DNA sequence: TGTGCTAGTGGTTTAGAACGGGCCGCACTCCACTTT. It yields the protein CASGLERAALHF.